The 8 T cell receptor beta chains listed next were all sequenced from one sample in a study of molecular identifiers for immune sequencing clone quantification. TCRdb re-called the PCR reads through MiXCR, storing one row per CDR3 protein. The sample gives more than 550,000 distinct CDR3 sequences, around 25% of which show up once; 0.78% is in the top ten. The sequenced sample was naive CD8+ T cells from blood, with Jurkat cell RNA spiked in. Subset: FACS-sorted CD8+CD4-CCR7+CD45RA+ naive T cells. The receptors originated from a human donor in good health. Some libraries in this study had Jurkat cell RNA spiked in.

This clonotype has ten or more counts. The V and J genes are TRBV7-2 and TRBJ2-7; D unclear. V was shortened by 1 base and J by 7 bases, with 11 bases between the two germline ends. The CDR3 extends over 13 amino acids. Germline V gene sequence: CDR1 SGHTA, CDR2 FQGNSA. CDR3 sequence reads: CASSLELLGEQYF. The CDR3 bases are TGTGCCAGCAGCTTAGAACTGTTAGGTGAGCAGTACTTC. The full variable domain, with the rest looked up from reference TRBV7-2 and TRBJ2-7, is GAGVSQSPSNKVTEKGKDVELRCDPISGHTALYWYRQSLGQGLEFLIYFQGNSAPDKSGLPSDRFSAERTGGSVSTLTIQRTQQEDSAVYLCASSLELLGEQYFGPGTRLTVT.

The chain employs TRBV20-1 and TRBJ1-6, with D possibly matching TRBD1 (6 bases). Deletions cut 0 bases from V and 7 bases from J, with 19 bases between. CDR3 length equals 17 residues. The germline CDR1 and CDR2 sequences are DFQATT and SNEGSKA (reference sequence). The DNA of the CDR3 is TGCAGTGCTAGAGACCCCGGTTGGCAGGGGACAAATTCACCCCTCCACTTT. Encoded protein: CSARDPGWQGTNSPLHF.

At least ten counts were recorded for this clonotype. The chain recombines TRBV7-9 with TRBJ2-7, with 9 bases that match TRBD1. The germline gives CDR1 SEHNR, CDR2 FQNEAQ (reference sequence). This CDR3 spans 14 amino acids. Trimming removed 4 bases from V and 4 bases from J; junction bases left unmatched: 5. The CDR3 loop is CASSSGQGLYEQYF. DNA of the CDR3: TGTGCCAGCAGCTCGGGACAGGGTCTGTACGAGCAGTACTTC. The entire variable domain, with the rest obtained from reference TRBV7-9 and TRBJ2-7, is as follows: DTGVSQNPRHKITKRGQNVTFRCDPISEHNRLYWYRQTLGQGPEFLTYFQNEAQLEKSRLLSDRFSAERPKGSFSTLEIQRTEQGDSAMYLCASSSGQGLYEQYFGPGTRLTVT.

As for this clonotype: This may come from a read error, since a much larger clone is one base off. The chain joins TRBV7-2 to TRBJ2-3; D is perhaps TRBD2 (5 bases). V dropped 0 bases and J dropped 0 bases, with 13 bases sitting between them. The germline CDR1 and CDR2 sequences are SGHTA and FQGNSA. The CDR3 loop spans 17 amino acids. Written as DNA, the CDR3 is TGTGCCAGCAGCTTAGCGGCAGGAGCGGTAAGCACAGATACGCAGTATTTT. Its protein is CASSLAAGAVSTDTQYF. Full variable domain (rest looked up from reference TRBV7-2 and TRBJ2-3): GAGVSQSPSNKVTEKGKDVELRCDPISGHTALYWYRQSLGQGLEFLIYFQGNSAPDKSGLPSDRFSAERTGGSVSTLTIQRTQQEDSAVYLCASSLAAGAVSTDTQYFGPGTRLTVL.

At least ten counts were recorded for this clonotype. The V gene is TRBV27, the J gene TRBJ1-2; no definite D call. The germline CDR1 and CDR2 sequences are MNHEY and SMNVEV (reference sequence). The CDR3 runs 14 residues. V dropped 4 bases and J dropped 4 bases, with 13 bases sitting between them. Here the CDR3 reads CASSSLTSSYGYTF. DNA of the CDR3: TGTGCCAGCAGTTCCCTGACAAGCTCCTATGGCTACACCTTC.

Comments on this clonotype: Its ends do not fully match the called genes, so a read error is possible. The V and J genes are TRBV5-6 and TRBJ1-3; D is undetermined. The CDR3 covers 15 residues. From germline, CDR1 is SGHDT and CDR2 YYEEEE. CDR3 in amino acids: CASSLSGISGNIIYF. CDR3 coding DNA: TGTGCCAGCAGCTTGAGCGGTATCTCTGGAAACATCATATATTTT.

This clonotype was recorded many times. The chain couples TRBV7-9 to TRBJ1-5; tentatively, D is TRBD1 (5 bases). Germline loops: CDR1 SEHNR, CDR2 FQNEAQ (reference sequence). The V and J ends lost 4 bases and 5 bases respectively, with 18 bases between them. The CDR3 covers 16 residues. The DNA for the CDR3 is TGTGCCAGCAGCTCCGCCCTGGGAGGGGCCCATCAGCCCCAGCATTTT. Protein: CASSSALGGAHQPQHF.

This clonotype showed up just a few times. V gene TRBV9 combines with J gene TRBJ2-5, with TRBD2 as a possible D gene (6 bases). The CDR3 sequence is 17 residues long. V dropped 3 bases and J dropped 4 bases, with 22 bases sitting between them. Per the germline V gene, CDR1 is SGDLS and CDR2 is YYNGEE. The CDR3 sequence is CASSEALAGGVGETQYF. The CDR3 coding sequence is TGTGCCAGCAGCGAGGCCTTGGCCGGGGGAGTCGGAGAGACCCAGTACTTC.